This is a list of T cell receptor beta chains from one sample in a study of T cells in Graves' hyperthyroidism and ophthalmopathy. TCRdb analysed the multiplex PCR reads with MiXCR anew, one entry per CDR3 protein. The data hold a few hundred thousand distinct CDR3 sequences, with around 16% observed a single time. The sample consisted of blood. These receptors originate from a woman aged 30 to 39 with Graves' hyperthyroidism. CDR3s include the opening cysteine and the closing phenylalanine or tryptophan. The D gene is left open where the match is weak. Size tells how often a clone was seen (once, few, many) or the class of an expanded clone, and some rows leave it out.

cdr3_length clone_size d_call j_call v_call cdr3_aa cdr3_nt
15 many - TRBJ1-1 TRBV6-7 CASEAAKGENTEAFF TGTGCCAGCGAGGCAGCTAAGGGGGAGAACACTGAAGCTTTCTTT
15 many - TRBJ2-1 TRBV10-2 CASTPPGTSWDEQFF TGCGCCAGCACTCCTCCGGGAACTAGCTGGGATGAGCAGTTCTTC
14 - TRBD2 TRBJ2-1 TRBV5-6 CASSLEASGDEQFF TGTGCCAGCAGCTTGGAGGCTAGCGGGGATGAGCAGTTCTTC
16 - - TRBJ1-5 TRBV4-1 CASSQVFQGGNQPQHF TGCGCCAGCAGCCAAGTATTCCAGGGAGGGAATCAGCCCCAGCATTTT
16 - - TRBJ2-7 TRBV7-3 CASSRGARQSSYEQYF TGTGCCAGCAGTCGAGGTGCCCGACAGAGCTCCTACGAGCAGTACTTC
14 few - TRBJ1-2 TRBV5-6 CASSQTEANYGYTF TGTGCCAGCTCCCAGACAGAAGCTAACTATGGCTACACCTTC
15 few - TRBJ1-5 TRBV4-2 CASSQDPGEGQPQHF TGTGCCAGCAGCCAAGATCCAGGGGAGGGTCAGCCCCAGCATTTT
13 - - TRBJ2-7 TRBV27 CASSSRSRYEQYF TGTGCCAGCAGTTCCCGAAGTCGTTACGAGCAGTACTTC
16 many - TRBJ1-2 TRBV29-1 CSVEEVGGRPGNGYTF TGCAGCGTTGAAGAAGTGGGGGGCCGCCCCGGGAATGGCTACACCTTC
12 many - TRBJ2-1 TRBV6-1 CASRRHKDEQFF TGTGCCAGCAGGCGACACAAAGATGAGCAGTTCTTC
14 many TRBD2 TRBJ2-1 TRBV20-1 CSATSGRSINEQFF TGCAGTGCAACTAGCGGGAGGTCAATCAATGAGCAGTTCTTC
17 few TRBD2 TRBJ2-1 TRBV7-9 CASSSNPGTSGANEQFF TGTGCCAGCAGCTCCAACCCAGGGACTAGCGGGGCCAATGAGCAGTTCTTC
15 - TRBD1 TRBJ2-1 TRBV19 CASSPGDRVFGEQFF TGTGCCAGTAGTCCGGGGGACAGGGTATTTGGTGAGCAGTTCTTC